In this sample, the clone carrying this T cell receptor (beta chain) turned up many times. Its antigen is not identified. This entry is derived from a study of T cell repertoires in cytomegalovirus infection. Study in general: A matching HLA type, together with CMV infection, was signaled by public TCR beta signatures. Study conclusions and caveats: Carriage of CMV together with the relevant HLA was identifiable through cumulative public TCR beta family frequency. CMV-specific TCR beta clonotypes restricted by HLA-C dominated the ex vivo response.

This CDR3 region has 13 residues. Unmatched junction bases numbered 5, after V lost 5 bases and J lost 7 bases. TCRdb reanalysed the reads using MiXCR and keeps one entry per CDR3 protein. Of about 530,000 distinct CDR3 sequences detected, more than 20% appear once; the ten largest clones hold around 13%. Sequencing was performed on PBMCs. This TCR was recovered from a human donor in good health (CMV status not recorded). Some clones in this sample may be carry-over from other donors' samples. This chain links TRBV12-3 or TRBV12-4 with TRBJ1-2; 9 nucleotides line up with TRBD1. The DNA of the CDR3 is TGTGCCAGCAGTAGGGACAGGGCGTCTGGCTACACCTTC. Its protein product is CASSRDRASGYTF.